The sequence of this T cell receptor beta chain was determined in a study of blood T cell repertoires in COVID-19. About the research overall: Acute and convalescent COVID-19 specimens originated in the United States, Italy and Spain. Sources were T cells, B-cell-depleted T cells, or PBMCs; the material itself was cDNA or gDNA.

V lost 1 base to trimming and J lost 3 bases; unmatched junction nucleotides: 2. The CDR3 has 15 residues. Germline V gene data show CDR1 as LGHNA and CDR2 as YNFKEQ. In the original workflow: Scientists estimated how many nucleated cells there were by amplifying reference gene primers. The method was immunoSEQ multiplex PCR; TCRdb's version includes in-frame clones alone and lacks a portion of them. That table is the source of V, J and clone size, and D and trimming were worked out from the DNA. The data show about 200,000 clones, roughly 82% seen once. The sample was peripheral blood. This rearrangement joins TRBV4-2 to TRBJ2-1; TRBD2 agrees at 8 bases. The sequence was collected from a human donor in a cohort sampled during active COVID-19. The DNA for the CDR3 is TGTGCCAGCAGCCAAGGGAGCGGGAGCTACAATGAGCAGTTCTTC. Translated: CASSQGSGSYNEQFF.